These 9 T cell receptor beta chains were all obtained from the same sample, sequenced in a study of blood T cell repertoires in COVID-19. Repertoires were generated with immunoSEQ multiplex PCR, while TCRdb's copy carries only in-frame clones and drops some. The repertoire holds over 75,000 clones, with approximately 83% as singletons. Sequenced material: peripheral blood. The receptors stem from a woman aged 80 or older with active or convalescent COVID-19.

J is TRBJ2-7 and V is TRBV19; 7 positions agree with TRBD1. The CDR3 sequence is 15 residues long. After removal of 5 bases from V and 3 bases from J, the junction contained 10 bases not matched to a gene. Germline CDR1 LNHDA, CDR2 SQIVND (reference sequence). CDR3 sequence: CASSPPGQSYYEQYF. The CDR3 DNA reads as TGTGCCAGTAGTCCACCGGGACAGTCATACTACGAGCAGTACTTC.

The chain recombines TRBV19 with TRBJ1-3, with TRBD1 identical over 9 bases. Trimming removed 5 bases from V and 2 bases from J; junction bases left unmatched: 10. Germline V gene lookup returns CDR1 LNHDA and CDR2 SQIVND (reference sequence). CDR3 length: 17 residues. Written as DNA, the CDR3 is TGTGCCAGTAGTGCCCTGACAGGGGGGCCCCCTGGAAACACCATATATTTT. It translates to CASSALTGGPPGNTIYF.

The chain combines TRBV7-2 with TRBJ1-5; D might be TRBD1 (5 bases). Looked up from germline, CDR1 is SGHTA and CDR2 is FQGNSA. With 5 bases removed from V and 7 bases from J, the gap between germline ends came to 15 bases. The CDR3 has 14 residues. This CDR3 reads CASSQTGGGQPQHF. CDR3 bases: TGTGCCAGCAGCCAGACGGGGGGAGGACAGCCCCAGCATTTT.

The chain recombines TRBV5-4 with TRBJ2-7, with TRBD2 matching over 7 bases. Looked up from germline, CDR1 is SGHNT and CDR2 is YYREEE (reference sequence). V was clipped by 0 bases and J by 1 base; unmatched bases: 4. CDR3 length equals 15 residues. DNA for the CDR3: TGTGCCAGCAGCTTGGAGGCTAGCGGATCCTACGAGCAGTACTTC. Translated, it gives CASSLEASGSYEQYF. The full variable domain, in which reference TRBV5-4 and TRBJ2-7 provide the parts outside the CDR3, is ETGVTQSPTHLIKTRGQQVTLRCSSQSGHNTVSWYQQALGQGPQFIFQYYREEENGRGNFPPRFSGLQFPNYSSELNVNALELDDSALYLCASSLEASGSYEQYFGPGTRLTVT.

CDR3 nucleotide sequence: TGTGCCAGTAGTACCATCACGGGGAACACCGGGGAGCTGTTTTTT. It translates to CASSTITGNTGELFF. V usage is TRBV19 and J usage is TRBJ2-2; D remains ambiguous. V lost 4 bases, J lost 1 base, and 10 bases lay in between. This CDR3 region has 15 residues. CDR1 and CDR2 (germline): LNHDA, SQIVND (reference sequence).

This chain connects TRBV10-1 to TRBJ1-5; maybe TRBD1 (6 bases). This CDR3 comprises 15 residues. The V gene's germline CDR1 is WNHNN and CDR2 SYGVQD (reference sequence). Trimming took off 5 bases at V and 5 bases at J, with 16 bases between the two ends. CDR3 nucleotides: TGCGCCAGCAGTTTCCTACAGGGTCCGCATCAGCCCCAGCATTTT. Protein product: CASSFLQGPHQPQHF.

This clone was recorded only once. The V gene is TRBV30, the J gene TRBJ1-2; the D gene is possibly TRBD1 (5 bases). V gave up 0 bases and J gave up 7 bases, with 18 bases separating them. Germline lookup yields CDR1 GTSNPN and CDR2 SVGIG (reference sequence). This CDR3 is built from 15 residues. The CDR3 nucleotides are TGTGCCTGGAGTGTAAGGGGCGCCTGGGTCTCTGGCTACACCTTC. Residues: CAWSVRGAWVSGYTF.

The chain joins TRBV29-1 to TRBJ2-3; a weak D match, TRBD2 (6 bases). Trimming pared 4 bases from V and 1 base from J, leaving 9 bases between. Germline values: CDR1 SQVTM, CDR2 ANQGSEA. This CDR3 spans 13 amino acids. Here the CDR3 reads CSVGGVGTDTQYF. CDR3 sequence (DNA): TGCAGCGTTGGGGGGGTGGGCACAGATACGCAGTATTTT.

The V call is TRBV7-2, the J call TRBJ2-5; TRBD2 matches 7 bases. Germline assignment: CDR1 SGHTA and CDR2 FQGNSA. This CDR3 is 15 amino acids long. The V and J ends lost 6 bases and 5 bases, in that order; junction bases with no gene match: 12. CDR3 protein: CASRPSGGLGETQYF. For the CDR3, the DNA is TGTGCCAGCAGACCCTCGGGGGGTCTGGGGGAGACCCAGTACTTC.